Listed below are T cell receptor beta chains from one sample, sequenced in a study of shared clonotypes between healthy human individuals. The method was immunoSEQ multiplex PCR; TCRdb's version includes in-frame clones alone and lacks a portion of them. The repertoire holds roughly 2.2 million clones, more than 85% seen once, with about 0.39% in the top ten. Material: naive CD4+ T cells from PBMCs. These TCRs come from a man aged 18 to 29 in good health. Some clones in this sample may be carry-over from other donors' samples. CDR3s include the opening cysteine and the closing phenylalanine or tryptophan. The order of the fields is D gene, V gene, clone size, CDR3 protein. The D gene is left open where the match is weak. Part of the rows lack a size; the others show once, few, many or a class for expanded clones.

D: .; V: TRBV5-4; size: once; CDR3: CASSSPSRSKETQYF
D: .; V: TRBV7-2; size: .; CDR3: CASSSPQLSTGELFF
D: TRBD2; V: TRBV28; size: .; CDR3: CASSSPSTSGSREQYF
D: .; V: TRBV7-9; size: .; CDR3: CASSYPQGYGYTF
D: .; V: TRBV6-5; size: .; CDR3: CASRRGPYYGYTF
D: .; V: TRBV10-2; size: once; CDR3: CASSGKGNGYTF
D: .; V: TRBV6-5; size: .; CDR3: CASSSGGDRGYTF
D: .; V: TRBV29-1; size: .; CDR3: CSVVGRGPYTGELFF
D: TRBD1; V: TRBV2; size: .; CDR3: CASSVTQGANTEAFF
D: .; V: TRBV5-8; size: once; CDR3: CASSLEGGSNQPQHF
D: .; V: TRBV9; size: .; CDR3: CASSVGVAKNIQYF
D: .; V: TRBV11-2; size: .; CDR3: CAIARGAYEQYF
D: .; V: TRBV5-1; size: .; CDR3: CASSLTGEQETQYF
D: .; V: TRBV4-1; size: .; CDR3: CASSPPGQLNEKLFF
D: TRBD1; V: TRBV2; size: .; CDR3: CASSEGTGGAYQPQHF
D: .; V: TRBV7-9; size: .; CDR3: CASSSEGSQETQYF
D: .; V: TRBV11-3; size: once; CDR3: CASSLDRSGGIECNEKLFF
D: .; V: TRBV7-9; size: .; CDR3: CASSFWQNGYTF
D: TRBD1; V: TRBV5-8; size: .; CDR3: CASSLGDRGFGANVLTF
D: TRBD2; V: TRBV28; size: .; CDR3: CASRTGLADYEQYF
D: .; V: TRBV5-1; size: .; CDR3: CASKAGALQETQYF
D: TRBD1; V: TRBV6-6; size: .; CDR3: CASRTGNGPTYEQYF
D: .; V: TRBV2; size: .; CDR3: CASSGHLGGTEAFF
D: TRBD2; V: TRBV7-3; size: .; CDR3: CASSPAPGLADTGELFF
D: .; V: TRBV5-1; size: .; CDR3: CASSLDTGSTGELFF
D: TRBD2; V: TRBV28; size: .; CDR3: CASSVLAGGSYEQYF
D: .; V: TRBV28; size: few; CDR3: CASRPQGRNQPQHF
D: .; V: TRBV29-1; size: .; CDR3: CSVVTEGSETQYF
D: TRBD1; V: TRBV27; size: .; CDR3: CASSLTGGGHEQYF
D: .; V: TRBV11-2; size: .; CDR3: CASSLDLTWYNEQFF
D: .; V: TRBV7-2; size: .; CDR3: CASSLGGHREIAEAFF
D: .; V: TRBV29-1; size: .; CDR3: CSVEGRFRYEQYF